The rows below give T cell receptor beta chains drawn from one sample of a study of human versus mouse CDR3 diversity and MHC coevolution. TCRdb keeps only in-frame clones here, not all; method: immunoSEQ multiplex PCR. The sample gives about 60,000 clones, around 94% of which show up once; approximately 17% is in the top ten. Sequencing used naive CD4+ T cells from blood. These receptors were taken from a person aged 55 to 75 in good health. Both conserved end residues are part of each CDR3. The order of the fields is D gene, J gene, clone size, V gene, CDR3 DNA, CDR3 protein. A D gene is named only where the DNA matches it firmly. Size values are once, few and many counts, or a class for expanded clones, and some rows have none.

d_gene: TRBD2; j_gene: TRBJ2-1; abundance: .; v_gene: TRBV7-9; CDR3nt: TGTGCCAGCAGAAATAGCGGGAGCTCCTACAATGAGCAGTTCTTC; CDR3aa: CASRNSGSSYNEQFF
d_gene: .; j_gene: TRBJ1-4; abundance: few; v_gene: TRBV14; CDR3nt: TGTGCCAGCAACAGGGCGGCTAATGAAAAACTGTTTTTT; CDR3aa: CASNRAANEKLFF
d_gene: .; j_gene: TRBJ1-5; abundance: .; v_gene: TRBV25-1; CDR3nt: TGTGCCAGCAGTGAATCCAAAATAGGGGGCAATCAGCCCCAGCATTTT; CDR3aa: CASSESKIGGNQPQHF
d_gene: TRBD2; j_gene: TRBJ2-3; abundance: .; v_gene: TRBV4-2; CDR3nt: TGTGCCAGCAGCCAGACGACTAGCGGCAGCACAGATACGCAGTATTTT; CDR3aa: CASSQTTSGSTDTQYF
d_gene: TRBD1; j_gene: TRBJ2-6; abundance: .; v_gene: TRBV2; CDR3nt: TGTGCCAGTCGACAGGGGACGAACTCTGGGGCCAACGTCCTGACTTTC; CDR3aa: CASRQGTNSGANVLTF
d_gene: TRBD1; j_gene: TRBJ1-2; abundance: once; v_gene: TRBV9; CDR3nt: TGTGCCAGCAGCAGATCTACCGGGACAGGGGGCGTTGGCTACACCTTC; CDR3aa: CASSRSTGTGGVGYTF
d_gene: TRBD2; j_gene: TRBJ2-1; abundance: .; v_gene: TRBV6-5; CDR3nt: TGTGCCAGCAGTTACTCTACGGGAGGCCCTAGGGGTGAGCAGTTCTTC; CDR3aa: CASSYSTGGPRGEQFF
d_gene: .; j_gene: TRBJ2-5; abundance: .; v_gene: TRBV7-9; CDR3nt: TGTGCCAGCAGCTTAACACCCCAAGAGACCCAGTACTTC; CDR3aa: CASSLTPQETQYF
d_gene: .; j_gene: TRBJ1-5; abundance: .; v_gene: TRBV9; CDR3nt: TGTGCCAGCAGCCCTGACACCAATCAGCCCCAGCATTTT; CDR3aa: CASSPDTNQPQHF
d_gene: .; j_gene: TRBJ2-1; abundance: .; v_gene: TRBV5-1; CDR3nt: TGCGCCAGCAGCCATAAAAGACAGGGCCCCGGGGGCCTCAATGAGCAGTTCTTC; CDR3aa: CASSHKRQGPGGLNEQFF
d_gene: TRBD1; j_gene: TRBJ2-7; abundance: .; v_gene: TRBV7-9; CDR3nt: TGTGCCAGCAGTCCTCCGGGACAGGGGATCCACGAGCAGTACTTC; CDR3aa: CASSPPGQGIHEQYF
d_gene: .; j_gene: TRBJ1-3; abundance: .; v_gene: TRBV30; CDR3nt: TGTGCCTGGAGTTCCTTAGCTGGAAACACCATATATTTT; CDR3aa: CAWSSLAGNTIYF
d_gene: .; j_gene: TRBJ2-5; abundance: .; v_gene: TRBV29-1; CDR3nt: TGCAGCGTTGAAAGACAGGAATTCCAAGAGACCCAGTACTTC; CDR3aa: CSVERQEFQETQYF
d_gene: .; j_gene: TRBJ2-3; abundance: .; v_gene: TRBV5-1; CDR3nt: TGCGCCAGCAGCTCCTCCGGGGAGCGCACAGATACGCAGTATTTT; CDR3aa: CASSSSGERTDTQYF
d_gene: .; j_gene: TRBJ2-3; abundance: .; v_gene: TRBV7-3; CDR3nt: TGTGCCAGCAGCTTAGCAAGGGGCGCAGATACGCAGTATTTT; CDR3aa: CASSLARGADTQYF
d_gene: .; j_gene: TRBJ2-5; abundance: .; v_gene: TRBV5-4; CDR3nt: TGTGCCAGCAGCCACCTACAAGAGACCCAGTACTTC; CDR3aa: CASSHLQETQYF
d_gene: .; j_gene: TRBJ2-6; abundance: .; v_gene: TRBV2; CDR3nt: TGTGCCAGCAGCGAGACAGGCCACTCTGGGGCCAACGTCCTGACTTTC; CDR3aa: CASSETGHSGANVLTF
d_gene: TRBD2; j_gene: TRBJ2-3; abundance: .; v_gene: TRBV7-9; CDR3nt: TGTGCCAGCAGCTTAGGAATAGCGGGGAGACAAACAGATACGCAGTATTTT; CDR3aa: CASSLGIAGRQTDTQYF
d_gene: TRBD2; j_gene: TRBJ2-2; abundance: .; v_gene: TRBV9; CDR3nt: TGTGCCAGCAGCCCGAGGGGCCCGCGGACTAGCGTAACCGGGGAGCTGTTTTTT; CDR3aa: CASSPRGPRTSVTGELFF
d_gene: .; j_gene: TRBJ1-1; abundance: few; v_gene: TRBV5-4; CDR3nt: TGTGCCAGCAGCGCCCGAGGCTTGAACACTGAAGCTTTCTTT; CDR3aa: CASSARGLNTEAFF
d_gene: .; j_gene: TRBJ2-4; abundance: .; v_gene: TRBV6-5; CDR3nt: TGTGCCAGCAGTTACGGTGGGGGGAGAAACATTCAGTACTTC; CDR3aa: CASSYGGGRNIQYF
d_gene: TRBD1; j_gene: TRBJ1-1; abundance: .; v_gene: TRBV7-2; CDR3nt: TGTGCCAGCAGCCAGACAGGGCAGGACACTGAAGCTTTCTTT; CDR3aa: CASSQTGQDTEAFF
d_gene: TRBD1; j_gene: TRBJ2-5; abundance: .; v_gene: TRBV11-3; CDR3nt: TGTGCCAGCAGCACCGGGACAGGGAGCTTCCAAGAGACCCAGTACTTC; CDR3aa: CASSTGTGSFQETQYF
d_gene: TRBD2; j_gene: TRBJ2-1; abundance: once; v_gene: TRBV2; CDR3nt: TGTGCCAGCAGTGACCGGACTAGCGGGTCCGGGGGGGGTGAGCAGTTCTTC; CDR3aa: CASSDRTSGSGGGEQFF
d_gene: .; j_gene: TRBJ2-6; abundance: .; v_gene: TRBV11-3; CDR3nt: TGTGCCAGCAGCCCGTATTCTGGGGCCAACGTCCTGACTTTC; CDR3aa: CASSPYSGANVLTF
d_gene: TRBD2; j_gene: TRBJ2-7; abundance: .; v_gene: TRBV19; CDR3nt: TGTGCCAGTACGCCCCGAAGTGCGGGGGGCGGTTACGAGCAGTACTTC; CDR3aa: CASTPRSAGGGYEQYF
d_gene: TRBD1; j_gene: TRBJ1-5; abundance: .; v_gene: TRBV2; CDR3nt: TGTGCCAGCAGAGGGACAGGTACCAATCAGCCCCAGCATTTT; CDR3aa: CASRGTGTNQPQHF
d_gene: TRBD1; j_gene: TRBJ2-2; abundance: .; v_gene: TRBV19; CDR3nt: TGTGCCAGTAGTTCCCGGGACAGGAACACCGGGGAGCTGTTTTTT; CDR3aa: CASSSRDRNTGELFF
d_gene: .; j_gene: TRBJ2-3; abundance: .; v_gene: TRBV5-4; CDR3nt: TGTGCCAGCAGCTTGGACAGGGTGAGCACAGATACGCAGTATTTT; CDR3aa: CASSLDRVSTDTQYF
d_gene: TRBD1; j_gene: TRBJ2-6; abundance: .; v_gene: TRBV19; CDR3nt: TGTGCCAGCCTGATGGGGACAGGGTCTTCTGGGGCCAACGTCCTGACTTTC; CDR3aa: CASLMGTGSSGANVLTF
d_gene: .; j_gene: TRBJ2-6; abundance: .; v_gene: TRBV27; CDR3nt: TGTGCCAGCAGTTTGGGGACAAACTCTGGGGCCAACGTCCTGACTTTC; CDR3aa: CASSLGTNSGANVLTF
d_gene: TRBD2; j_gene: TRBJ2-1; abundance: .; v_gene: TRBV27; CDR3nt: TGTGCCAGCAGTTTACTCCGACTAGCGGGCGGGGATGAGCAGTTCTTC; CDR3aa: CASSLLRLAGGDEQFF
d_gene: TRBD2; j_gene: TRBJ2-1; abundance: once; v_gene: TRBV9; CDR3nt: TGTGCCAGCAGCGTAGGGACTAGCGGGAGTTTGGGGCAGTTCTTC; CDR3aa: CASSVGTSGSLGQFF
d_gene: TRBD2; j_gene: TRBJ2-1; abundance: .; v_gene: TRBV19; CDR3nt: TGTGCCAGTAGTGCAGGACTAGCGGCGGCCTACAATGAGCAGTTCTTC; CDR3aa: CASSAGLAAAYNEQFF
d_gene: TRBD1; j_gene: TRBJ1-2; abundance: .; v_gene: TRBV6-1; CDR3nt: TGTGCCAGCAGTGTAGACAGGGGGACTGGCTACACCTTC; CDR3aa: CASSVDRGTGYTF
d_gene: TRBD2; j_gene: TRBJ2-3; abundance: .; v_gene: TRBV12-5; CDR3nt: TGTGCTAGTGCCCCGGGACTAGCGGGCCGCACAGATACGCAGTATTTT; CDR3aa: CASAPGLAGRTDTQYF
d_gene: TRBD1; j_gene: TRBJ1-2; abundance: .; v_gene: TRBV6-1; CDR3nt: TGTGCCAGCAGTCGACAGGGCAATGGCTACACCTTC; CDR3aa: CASSRQGNGYTF
d_gene: TRBD2; j_gene: TRBJ2-1; abundance: .; v_gene: TRBV18; CDR3nt: TGTGCCAGCTCACCGGGGCTAGCGGGGACCGGTGGTGAGCAGTTCTTC; CDR3aa: CASSPGLAGTGGEQFF
d_gene: .; j_gene: TRBJ2-7; abundance: .; v_gene: TRBV13; CDR3nt: TGTGCCAGCAGCTTAGGCAGACAGCTCGAGCAGTACTTC; CDR3aa: CASSLGRQLEQYF
d_gene: TRBD1; j_gene: TRBJ1-2; abundance: .; v_gene: TRBV25-1; CDR3nt: TGTGCCAGCAGTGAGGGGGGACAGGGAACCAACTATGGCTACACCTTC; CDR3aa: CASSEGGQGTNYGYTF
d_gene: .; j_gene: TRBJ1-2; abundance: .; v_gene: TRBV19; CDR3nt: TGTGCCAGTAGTGCCCGGAGGGCGGGGGGCTATGGCTACACCTTC; CDR3aa: CASSARRAGGYGYTF
d_gene: TRBD1; j_gene: TRBJ2-5; abundance: .; v_gene: TRBV6-1; CDR3nt: TGTGCCAGCAGCCGGGGACAGCGGCAAGAGACCCAGTACTTC; CDR3aa: CASSRGQRQETQYF
d_gene: TRBD1; j_gene: TRBJ1-2; abundance: .; v_gene: TRBV19; CDR3nt: TGTGCCAGTAGTCTCCGACAGGGGGACTATGGCTACACCTTC; CDR3aa: CASSLRQGDYGYTF
d_gene: .; j_gene: TRBJ1-1; abundance: .; v_gene: TRBV11-3; CDR3nt: TGTGCCAGCAGCTCCCGGGGGAAAGGAGGCACTGAAGCTTTCTTT; CDR3aa: CASSSRGKGGTEAFF
d_gene: .; j_gene: TRBJ2-1; abundance: .; v_gene: TRBV30; CDR3nt: TGTGCCTGGAGTCCCCCCGAGTTTGCGCAGTTCTTC; CDR3aa: CAWSPPEFAQFF
d_gene: .; j_gene: TRBJ2-7; abundance: .; v_gene: TRBV2; CDR3nt: TGTGCCAGCAGTGTTATGGACATCTACGAGCAGTACTTC; CDR3aa: CASSVMDIYEQYF
d_gene: .; j_gene: TRBJ1-2; abundance: .; v_gene: TRBV11-2; CDR3nt: TGTGCCAGCAGCTTAGCCCTTGACAGTAACTATGGCTACACCTTC; CDR3aa: CASSLALDSNYGYTF
d_gene: .; j_gene: TRBJ2-4; abundance: .; v_gene: TRBV5-4; CDR3nt: TGTGCCAGCAGTCCAGAAGCCAAAAACATTCAGTACTTC; CDR3aa: CASSPEAKNIQYF
d_gene: TRBD1; j_gene: TRBJ1-5; abundance: .; v_gene: TRBV27; CDR3nt: TGTGCCAGCAGTCGGCAGGGGGCCGGACAGCCCCAGCATTTT; CDR3aa: CASSRQGAGQPQHF